This entry lists 30 T cell receptor beta chains sequenced from one sample in a study of T cell responses to AZD1222 COVID-19 vaccine. Sequencing was performed with immunoSEQ multiplex PCR; in TCRdb, only in-frame clones are kept and a portion is missing. The sample consists of approximately 150,000 clones, about 89% of them appearing once. Sequencing was performed on peripheral blood, taken 28 days after the second dose of the MenACWY control vaccine. Receptor source: an adult who received the MenACWY meningococcal vaccine as a control.

This chain links TRBV29-1 with TRBJ2-1, with 7 bases fitting TRBD2. The CDR3 consists of 14 residues. Trimming cost V 5 bases and J 0 bases; bases outside gene matches: 4. Germline lookup yields CDR1 SQVTM and CDR2 ANQGSEA. For the CDR3, the DNA is TGCAGCGTTCCGACGGGGGGCTCCTACAATGAGCAGTTCTTC. It translates to CSVPTGGSYNEQFF.

In DNA, the CDR3 is TGTGCCAGCAGCTTGGGTAGGGGGCAATTCGGCTATGGCTACACCTTC. This translates into CASSLGRGQFGYGYTF. The chain combines TRBV5-8 with TRBJ1-2; TRBD1 matches at 7 bases. The germline V gene encodes CDR1 SGHTS and CDR2 YDEGEE. The CDR3 runs to 16 residues. V gave up 0 bases and J gave up 4 bases; unmatched junction bases: 9. Supplemented by reference TRBV5-8 and TRBJ1-2, the full variable domain reads EAGVTQSPTHLIKTRGQQATLRCSPISGHTSVYWYQQALGLGLQFLLWYDEGEERNRGNFPPRFSGRQFPNYSSELNVNALELEDSALYLCASSLGRGQFGYGYTFGSGTRLTVV.

Of note for this clone: Other nucleotide sequences from this sample produce the same CDR3. The V gene is TRBV12-3 or TRBV12-4, the J gene TRBJ1-1; 8 nucleotides match TRBD1. The CDR3 is 13 residues long. V dropped 6 bases and J dropped 4; count of bases not matched to a gene: 4. The chain's CDR3 is CASSRTGGTEAFF. As DNA, the CDR3 is TGTGCCAGCAGCCGTACAGGGGGCACTGAAGCTTTCTTT.

The CDR3: CASTGQGDQPQHF. The CDR3 DNA reads as TGTGCCAGTACTGGACAGGGCGATCAGCCCCAGCATTTT. The V gene is TRBV19, the J gene TRBJ1-5, with 8 nucleotides matching TRBD1. The germline CDR1 and CDR2 sequences are LNHDA and SQIVND (reference sequence). This CDR3 contains 13 residues. The J segment lost 5 bases and the V segment lost 7 bases, leaving 4 bases of the junction unmatched.

The rearrangement uses TRBV11-2 and TRBJ1-4; D is ambiguous. Per germline, CDR1 SGHAT and CDR2 FQNNGV. The CDR3 is made up of 13 amino acids. Trimming cost V 3 bases and J 3 bases, with 5 bases left between them. The CDR3 is CASSFGANEKLFF. In DNA form, the CDR3 reads TGTGCCAGCAGCTTTGGGGCTAATGAAAAACTGTTTTTT.

About this clone: Other nucleotide sequences from this sample produce the same CDR3. The chain is built from TRBV28 and TRBJ1-4, with a possible D match to TRBD1 (5 bases). This CDR3 region has 14 residues. Germline loops: CDR1 MDHEN, CDR2 SYDVKM. Trimming left V 4 bases short and J 1 base short, with 7 bases between. CDR3 sequence reads: CASSSQGTNEKLFF. Here the CDR3 DNA reads TGTGCCAGCAGTTCGCAGGGAACTAATGAAAAACTGTTTTTT.

This sequence joins TRBV11-2 and TRBJ2-7; 10 nucleotides match TRBD2. This CDR3 contains 18 residues. Germline assignment: CDR1 SGHAT and CDR2 FQNNGV. V shed 5 bases, J shed 3 bases, and the junction held 16 bases outside the gene matches. CDR3 coding DNA: TGTGCCAGCAGCCCCAGTGGTGGACTAGCGGCTCATATCTACGAGCAGTACTTC. It translates to CASSPSGGLAAHIYEQYF.

The chain carries TRBV19 and TRBJ1-2, with D hard to call. CDR1 is LNHDA, CDR2 SQIVND, per germline (reference sequence). CDR3 size: 13 residues. V lost 2 bases and J 7 bases, leaving 11 bases between the germline ends. In DNA form, the CDR3 reads TGTGCCAGTAGTATATCAGGTTCGGCTGGCTACACCTTC. It specifies CASSISGSAGYTF.

The chain combines TRBV7-9 with TRBJ2-1; the D gene is possibly TRBD2 (5 bases). Trimming removed 5 bases at V and 10 bases at J, with 21 bases between. This CDR3 comprises 15 residues. The germline gives CDR1 SEHNR, CDR2 FQNEAQ (reference sequence). In nucleotides, the CDR3 is TGTGCCAGCAGCACGCGGTTTCGGGATTTAGTAGAGCAGTTCTTC. Its translation is CASSTRFRDLVEQFF.

The V and J genes are TRBV28 and TRBJ1-2, with D uncertain. The CDR3 has 13 amino acids. The germline gives CDR1 MDHEN, CDR2 SYDVKM. The V and J ends lost 6 bases and 1 base respectively, with 9 bases between them. The chain's CDR3 is CASSTPSNYGYTF. The CDR3 nucleotides are TGTGCCAGCAGCACCCCCAGTAACTATGGCTACACCTTC.

V and J are TRBV18 and TRBJ1-4; the D is unclear. Trimming pared 1 base from V and 0 bases from J, leaving 6 bases between. CDR3 length: 15 residues. Germline V gives CDR1 KGHSH, CDR2 LQKENI. DNA for the CDR3: TGTGCCAGCTCACCACGGGCAGCAACTAATGAAAAACTGTTTTTT. As protein: CASSPRAATNEKLFF.

The chain employs TRBV15 and TRBJ1-4; TRBD1 might be the D (6 bases). Trimming left V 2 bases short and J 6 bases short, with 16 bases between. CDR3 length: 16 amino acids. CDR1 and CDR2 (germline): LNHNV, YYDKDF (reference sequence). For the CDR3, the DNA is TGTGCCACCAGCAGAACCCCCTCAGGGGCAGATGAAAAACTGTTTTTT. Translation gives CATSRTPSGADEKLFF.

V is TRBV10-3 and J is TRBJ2-1, with 8 bases fitting TRBD2. CDR1 ENHRY and CDR2 SYGVKD come from the germline V gene. The CDR3 extends over 17 amino acids. V shed 6 bases, J shed 0 bases, and the junction held 10 bases outside the gene matches. The CDR3 region has the DNA TGTGCCATCAGCCCTTCTACTAGCGGCAGCTCCTACAATGAGCAGTTCTTC. It specifies CAISPSTSGSSYNEQFF.

This chain links TRBV5-4 with TRBJ2-7; possibly TRBD2 for D (5 bases). V dropped 0 bases and J dropped 2 bases, with 12 bases sitting between them. Per germline, CDR1 SGHNT and CDR2 YYREEE (reference sequence). The CDR3 consists of 15 residues. DNA of the CDR3: TGTGCCAGCAGCTTGGGTTGGGGAGCGACCTACGAGCAGTACTTC. Its translation is CASSLGWGATYEQYF.

The V and J genes are TRBV19 and TRBJ1-1; D may be TRBD1 (5 bases). The CDR3 contains 15 residues. Germline CDR1 LNHDA, CDR2 SQIVND (reference sequence). V lost 7 bases to trimming and J lost 7 bases, with 22 bases between them. CDR3 bases: TGTGCCAGTAATGACCTCCGGACGGGGGTCATTGAAGCTTTCTTT. Amino acids: CASNDLRTGVIEAFF.

In DNA form, the CDR3 reads TGTGCCAGCAGTTTGAAGCAGGGGAGGAACGAGCAGTACTTC. Protein product: CASSLKQGRNEQYF. This sequence joins TRBV28 and TRBJ2-7; D tentatively fits TRBD1 or TRBD2 (6 bases each). V shed 3 bases and J shed 5 bases, with 14 bases lying between them. The CDR3 is 14 residues long. Germline assignment: CDR1 MDHEN and CDR2 SYDVKM.

The chain has TRBV11-3 and TRBJ2-3; the D is unclear. The germline CDR1 and CDR2 sequences are SGHNT and YENEEA. The CDR3 is 13 amino acids. V was shortened by 0 bases and J by 6 bases, with 7 bases between the two germline ends. This CDR3 reads CASSLESRDTQYF. The CDR3 DNA follows: TGTGCCAGCAGCTTAGAAAGCCGGGATACGCAGTATTTT. The entire variable domain, with the rest obtained from reference TRBV11-3 and TRBJ2-3, is as follows: EAGVVQSPRYKIIEKKQPVAFWCNPISGHNTLYWYLQNLGQGPELLIRYENEEAVDDSQLPKDRFSAERLKGVDSTLKIQPAELGDSAVYLCASSLESRDTQYFGPGTRLTVL.

This clone was seen a single time. The rearrangement joins TRBV10-3 to TRBJ1-1, with D perhaps matching TRBD1 (5 bases). Germline V lookup: CDR1 ENHRY, CDR2 SYGVKD. The CDR3 runs 12 residues. The V end lost 6 bases, the J end lost 3 bases, and 8 bases lay between the germline ends. This CDR3 reads CAIRGGDTEAFF. CDR3 nucleotides: TGTGCCATCAGGGGAGGGGACACTGAAGCTTTCTTT.

The J gene is TRBJ2-3, the V gene TRBV24-1; the D gene is possibly TRBD1 (5 bases). V was shortened by 2 bases and J by 6 bases, with 11 bases between the two germline ends. The germline V gene encodes CDR1 KGHDR and CDR2 SFDVKD. This CDR3 has 14 residues. The CDR3 sequence is CATSDSSGLDTQYF. CDR3 in DNA: TGTGCCACCAGTGATTCCTCAGGGCTGGATACGCAGTATTTT.

The V and J genes are TRBV5-5 and TRBJ2-1; the D is unclear. The V end was cut by 0 bases, the J end by 6 bases, with 10 bases between. The V gene's germline CDR1 is SGHKS and CDR2 YYEKEE (reference sequence). This CDR3 region has 14 residues. CDR3 in amino acids: CASSLVHHSNEQFF. The CDR3, as DNA: TGTGCCAGCAGCTTGGTTCACCACTCCAATGAGCAGTTCTTC.

The rearrangement joins TRBV29-1 to TRBJ1-2; possibly TRBD1 for D (5 bases). Trimming removed 7 bases from V and 7 bases from J, with 22 bases in between. CDR3 length equals 14 residues. Germline lookup yields CDR1 SQVTM and CDR2 ANQGSEA. CDR3: CSAAPTQGSGGYTF. The CDR3 region has the DNA TGCAGCGCCGCCCCGACCCAGGGCTCGGGTGGCTACACCTTC.

J is TRBJ2-6 and V is TRBV27; 9 nucleotides line up with TRBD1. Germline V gives CDR1 MNHEY, CDR2 SMNVEV (reference sequence). The length of the CDR3 is 19 residues. The V and J ends lost 5 bases and 0 bases, in that order; junction bases with no gene match: 11. This chain's CDR3 is CASSMPGQGVPSGANVLTF. CDR3 bases: TGTGCCAGCAGTATGCCGGGACAGGGTGTCCCCTCTGGGGCCAACGTCCTGACTTTC.

This CDR3 reads CASSLVRSPLHF. CDR3 DNA sequence: TGTGCCAGCAGTTTGGTTCGGTCACCCCTCCACTTT. This chain connects TRBV12-3 or TRBV12-4 to TRBJ1-6; D unclear. There are 12 residues in the CDR3. Deletions cut 3 bases from V and 10 bases from J, with 7 bases between.

J is TRBJ2-7 and V is TRBV19; D might be TRBD1 (6 bases). The length of the CDR3 is 13 residues. From germline, CDR1 is LNHDA and CDR2 SQIVND (reference sequence). V was clipped by 3 bases and J by 3 bases, with 9 bases between them. CDR3 loop: CASSIWDNYEQYF. CDR3 DNA: TGTGCCAGTAGTATTTGGGACAACTACGAGCAGTACTTC.

V is TRBV19 and J is TRBJ1-1; a weak D match, TRBD1 (6 bases). Germline CDR1 is LNHDA and CDR2 is SQIVND (reference sequence). CDR3 length: 14 residues. V was pared by 3 bases and J by 0 bases, with 8 bases between. The CDR3 sequence: CASSIGGLNTEAFF. The CDR3 DNA is TGTGCCAGTAGTATCGGGGGCCTGAACACTGAAGCTTTCTTT.

The chain employs TRBV19 and TRBJ1-1; 9 bases map to TRBD1. The CDR3 loop spans 13 amino acids. Germline V gene sequence: CDR1 LNHDA, CDR2 SQIVND (reference sequence). Trimming at V came to 4 bases and at J to 6 bases, leaving 3 bases not matched to a gene. The CDR3: CASSTGQGSEAFF. The CDR3 DNA sequence: TGTGCCAGTAGTACCGGACAGGGGTCTGAAGCTTTCTTT.

This clone occurred once. The chain uses TRBV11-1 and TRBJ1-1; 7 bases align to TRBD1. Germline assignment: CDR1 SGHAT and CDR2 FQDESV (reference sequence). This CDR3 is 15 amino acids long. V shed 5 bases, J shed 4 bases, and the junction held 10 bases outside the gene matches. The CDR3 loop reads CASSLRQGGGTEAFF. In DNA, the CDR3 is TGTGCCAGCAGCCTCCGACAGGGCGGTGGCACTGAAGCTTTCTTT. The complete variable domain, with remaining parts taken from reference TRBV11-1 and TRBJ1-1, reads EAEVAQSPRYKITEKSQAVAFWCDPISGHATLYWYRQILGQGPELLVQFQDESVVDDSQLPKDRFSAERLKGVDSTLKIQPAELGDSAMYLCASSLRQGGGTEAFFGQGTRLTVV.

V usage is TRBV24-1 and J usage is TRBJ1-4; D may be TRBD1 (5 bases). V was shortened by 7 bases and J by 6 bases, with 14 bases between the two germline ends. In germline, CDR1 is KGHDR, CDR2 SFDVKD. CDR3 size: 14 residues. The CDR3 reads CATRGPGGDEKLFF. Written as DNA, the CDR3 is TGTGCCACCAGGGGACCCGGCGGCGATGAAAAACTGTTTTTT.

The chain is built from TRBV5-1 and TRBJ2-5; D remains ambiguous. The CDR3 consists of 14 residues. V was clipped by 0 bases and J by 4 bases, with 10 bases between them. Looked up from germline, CDR1 is SGHRS and CDR2 is YFSETQ. CDR3 bases: TGCGCCAGCAGCTTGGTGCGGTTCGGAGAGACCCAGTACTTC. Its translation is CASSLVRFGETQYF.

This chain's CDR3 is CASSMTYSGGQLAKNIQYF. DNA of the CDR3: TGTGCCAGTAGTATGACATACTCCGGGGGACAGCTAGCCAAAAACATTCAGTACTTC. V and J are TRBV19 and TRBJ2-4; a weak D match, TRBD1 (7 bases). Trimming left V 3 bases short and J 0 bases short, with 21 bases between. The CDR3 is made up of 19 amino acids. CDR1 and CDR2 (germline): LNHDA, SQIVND (reference sequence).